The next 12 T cell receptor beta chains were all read from a single sample in a study of T cell repertoires in aging, cancer and after chemotherapy. The template was genomic DNA from peripheral blood, not RNA. A mixed TRB-A/B primer pool amplified rearranged TRB by multiplex touch-down PCR. A single record per CDR3 protein comes from TCRdb applying MiXCR to the multiplex PCR reads. The sample contains fewer than 5,500 distinct CDR3 sequences, 55% to 70% of which appear only once. The sequencing input was blood. The receptors here all came from a human donor with a solid tumor.

This clonotype was seen only a few times. The CDR3 DNA is TGTGCCAGTAGTATAATCGGGGAATGGGCAAACTATGGCTACACCTTC. It yields the protein CASSIIGEWANYGYTF. The rearrangement uses TRBV19 and TRBJ1-2; D is unresolved. This CDR3 region has 16 residues. Germline CDR1 and CDR2: LNHDA and SQIVND (reference sequence). Trimming pared 2 bases from V and 2 bases from J, leaving 15 bases between.

The CDR3 sequence: CASRDKLTEKLFF. As DNA, the CDR3 is TGTGCCAGCAGAGACAAGCTAACGGAAAAACTGTTTTTT. The V gene is TRBV6-1, the J gene TRBJ1-4; D gene ambiguous. V gave up 6 bases and J gave up 8 bases, with 13 bases separating them. CDR1 and CDR2 from the germline V gene are MNHNS and SASEGT. There are 13 residues in the CDR3.

J is TRBJ2-1 and V is TRBV7-9; 7 bases align to TRBD1. Germline CDR1 SEHNR, CDR2 FQNEAQ (reference sequence). The CDR3 extends over 15 amino acids. V lost 8 bases, J lost 0 bases, and 7 bases stayed unmatched. The CDR3 sequence is CASSPRGSSYNEQFF. In DNA form, the CDR3 reads TGTGCCAGCTCACCCAGGGGGAGCTCCTACAATGAGCAGTTCTTC.

V is TRBV27 and J is TRBJ2-7; D is ambiguous. This CDR3 comprises 13 residues. Germline CDR1 and CDR2: MNHEY and SMNVEV (reference sequence). Deletions cut 7 bases from V and 3 bases from J, with 13 bases between. The DNA of the CDR3 is TGTGCCAGCACCCCTCTGATGGGCTACGAGCAGTACTTC. Encoded protein: CASTPLMGYEQYF.

V gene TRBV18 combines with J gene TRBJ2-7; 9 positions agree with TRBD1. Germline loops: CDR1 KGHSH, CDR2 LQKENI. The CDR3 sequence is 14 residues long. J was trimmed by 5 bases and V by 7 bases; bases with no gene match: 9. In DNA form, the CDR3 reads TGTGCCAGCTATCGAGGACAGGGGAACAACGAGCAGTACTTC. It encodes CASYRGQGNNEQYF.

This clonotype was counted a few times. The chain links TRBV6-1 to TRBJ2-1, with no clear D. The CDR3 extends over 11 amino acids. The ends were cut back, 6 bases at V and 4 bases at J, with 4 bases in the middle. The germline V gene has CDR1 MNHNS and CDR2 SASEGT. CDR3: CASRRYNEQFF. The CDR3, as DNA: TGTGCCAGCAGACGATACAATGAGCAGTTCTTC.

The J gene is TRBJ2-7, the V gene TRBV7-3; tentatively, D is TRBD2 (5 bases). Trimming cost V 7 bases and J 6 bases, with 13 bases left between them. The germline V gene encodes CDR1 SGHTA and CDR2 FQGTGA. This CDR3 is built from 12 residues. The CDR3: CASKGRGGEQYF. CDR3 bases: TGTGCCAGCAAAGGGCGTGGAGGCGAGCAGTACTTC.

This clonotype has only a few counts. The chain recombines TRBV29-1 with TRBJ1-3, with D hard to call. This CDR3 is built from 14 residues. The V gene's germline CDR1 is SQVTM and CDR2 ANQGSEA. With 3 bases removed from V and 0 bases from J, the gap between germline ends came to 9 bases. For the CDR3, the DNA is TGCAGCGTTGAGGCGCGTAGCTCTGGAAACACCATATATTTT. This gives the protein CSVEARSSGNTIYF.

This clonotype was detected a few times. The chain is built from TRBV19 and TRBJ1-6; TRBD1 matches 7 bases. Germline V gene data show CDR1 as LNHDA and CDR2 as SQIVND (reference sequence). The J segment lost 9 bases and the V segment lost 7 bases, leaving 12 bases of the junction unmatched. CDR3 size: 15 residues. Here the CDR3 DNA reads TGTGCCAGTACCCCGGATGACAGGGCGGGTTCACCCCTCCACTTT. Translated: CASTPDDRAGSPLHF.

The V call is TRBV19, the J call TRBJ1-1; D perhaps matches TRBD1 (6 bases). CDR1 and CDR2 from the germline V gene are LNHDA and SQIVND (reference sequence). V was cut by 6 bases and J by 4 bases, with 12 bases left in between. The CDR3 sequence is 13 residues long. CDR3 protein: CASRKPGVTEAFF. The CDR3 DNA reads as TGTGCCAGTAGGAAACCAGGGGTCACTGAAGCTTTCTTT.

This clonotype has just a few counts. CDR3 sequence: CASSLSSRVETYEQYF. DNA of the CDR3: TGTGCCAGCAGCTTATCGTCCCGGGTCGAGACCTACGAGCAGTACTTC. The chain employs TRBV7-2 and TRBJ2-7; D unresolved. Germline assignment: CDR1 SGHTA and CDR2 FQGNSA. V gave up 2 bases and J gave up 2 bases, with 16 bases separating them. CDR3 size: 16 residues.

This chain links TRBV15 with TRBJ2-2; D gene unclear. V was pared by 3 bases and J by 4 bases, with 24 bases between. Germline values: CDR1 LNHNV, CDR2 YYDKDF (reference sequence). The CDR3 covers 19 residues. CDR3 coding DNA: TGTGCCACCAGCAGCGAACGAAAGGGTGGGGTTTTCGCCACCGGGGAGCTGTTTTTT. Its translation is CATSSERKGGVFATGELFF. Variable domain in full (rest from reference TRBV15 and TRBJ2-2): DAMVIQNPRYQVTQFGKPVTLSCSQTLNHNVMYWYQQKSSQAPKLLFHYYDKDFNNEADTPDNFQSRRPNTSFCFLDIRSPGLGDTAMYLCATSSERKGGVFATGELFFGEGSRLTVL.